Each of the 18 T cell receptor beta chains below was sequenced from the same sample in a study of CD8+ T cells in alopecia areata. The sequencing template was cDNA reverse transcribed from extracted RNA. Assay used: immunoSEQ multiplex PCR; TCRdb lists only in-frame clones, some missing. The sample lists 140,000 to 150,000 clones, roughly 52% occurring once. The treatment here: oral pan-JAK inhibitor, 5-10 mg twice daily. Sequenced material: CD8+ T cells sorted from blood, taken at week 4, from a patient treated with tofacitinib. The receptor set was obtained from a human donor with alopecia areata.

The chain recombines TRBV15 with TRBJ1-6, with 8 bases that match TRBD1. CDR1 LNHNV and CDR2 YYDKDF come from the germline V gene (reference sequence). The CDR3 loop spans 15 amino acids. With 8 bases clipped from V and 5 bases from J, the junction kept 8 bases outside the gene matches. In DNA, the CDR3 is TGTGCCACCGCCCCAGGGGGCCTTGATAATTCACCCCTCCACTTT. The encoded protein is CATAPGGLDNSPLHF. The entire variable domain, with the rest obtained from reference TRBV15 and TRBJ1-6, is as follows: DAMVIQNPRYQVTQFGKPVTLSCSQTLNHNVMYWYQQKSSQAPKLLFHYYDKDFNNEADTPDNFQSRRPNTSFCFLDIRSPGLGDTAMYLCATAPGGLDNSPLHFGNGTRLTVT.

The V and J genes are TRBV27 and TRBJ2-7, with a possible D match to TRBD1 (5 bases). This CDR3 region has 12 residues. The V gene lost 4 bases and the J gene lost 3 bases, with 7 bases spanning the gap. In germline, CDR1 is MNHEY, CDR2 SMNVEV (reference sequence). DNA of the CDR3: TGTGCCAGCAGTTCCGACAGCTACGAGCAGTACTTC. The encoded protein is CASSSDSYEQYF.

The gene calls are TRBV7-8 and TRBJ1-5, with a possible D match to TRBD1 (6 bases). CDR1 SGHVS and CDR2 FQNEAQ come from the germline V gene. V lost 4 bases, J lost 5 bases, and 15 bases lay in between. The CDR3 totals 15 residues. This CDR3 is CASSSTRAGDQPQHF. The CDR3, as DNA: TGTGCCAGCAGCTCCACTAGGGCAGGGGATCAGCCCCAGCATTTT.

The rearrangement joins TRBV7-6 to TRBJ1-1, with 8 positions matching TRBD1. This CDR3 is 15 amino acids long. Germline CDR1 and CDR2: SGHVS and FNYEAQ. V lost 2 bases, J lost 6 bases, and 8 bases stayed unmatched. For the CDR3, the DNA is TGTGCCAGCAGCTTATTACTAGACAGGGGAGCTGAAGCTTTCTTT. Amino acids: CASSLLLDRGAEAFF.

J is TRBJ2-2 and V is TRBV2; D unresolved. CDR1 SNHLY and CDR2 FYNNEI come from the germline V gene. This CDR3 spans 14 amino acids. V was trimmed by 3 bases and J by 3 bases, leaving 8 bases between them. The CDR3 sequence is CASSDTDYTGELFF. CDR3 sequence (DNA): TGTGCCAGCAGTGACACGGATTACACCGGGGAGCTGTTTTTT.

This chain uses TRBV6-6 with TRBJ2-7; 9 bases fit TRBD1. The CDR3 sequence is 16 residues long. Germline CDR1 and CDR2: MNHNY and SVGAGI (reference sequence). V was clipped by 2 bases and J by 3 bases; unmatched bases: 8. The CDR3, as DNA: TGTGCCAGCAGTTACACAAATCCGGGACAGGGCTACGAGCAGTACTTC. Its translation is CASSYTNPGQGYEQYF.

This chain connects TRBV9 to TRBJ1-2; weak D call: TRBD1 (5 bases). V gave up 4 bases and J gave up 1 base, with 17 bases separating them. CDR3 size: 16 residues. Per germline, CDR1 SGDLS and CDR2 YYNGEE. The CDR3 DNA is TGTGCCAGCAGCCCTCAACACGGGGGGATTAACTATGGCTACACCTTC. Translating it yields CASSPQHGGINYGYTF. Full variable domain (rest looked up from reference TRBV9 and TRBJ1-2): DSGVTQTPKHLITATGQRVTLRCSPRSGDLSVYWYQQSLDQGLQFLIQYYNGEERAKGNILERFSAQQFPDLHSELNLSSLELGDSALYFCASSPQHGGINYGYTFGSGTRLTVV.

The rearrangement uses TRBV9 and TRBJ2-1, with D perhaps TRBD1 (7 bases). There are 17 residues in the CDR3. Germline loops: CDR1 SGDLS, CDR2 YYNGEE. Trimming cost V 3 bases and J 7 bases, with 23 bases left between them. DNA for the CDR3: TGTGCCAGCAGCGCCCCAAGGAGGGGGCATCCGGTTAATGAGCAGTTCTTC. Translated: CASSAPRRGHPVNEQFF.

This chain links TRBV11-2 with TRBJ2-7; D might be TRBD1 (5 bases). The CDR3 consists of 15 residues. Trimming took 2 bases from V and 2 from J, leaving 13 bases between them. CDR1 is SGHAT and CDR2 is FQNNGV in the germline V gene. The CDR3 region is CASSLSRVAPYEQYF. The CDR3, as DNA: TGTGCCAGCAGCTTATCCAGGGTTGCACCCTACGAGCAGTACTTC.

V gene TRBV27 combines with J gene TRBJ1-1; 9 bases fit TRBD1. Unmatched junction bases numbered 4, after V lost 4 bases and J lost 1 base. The CDR3 is 15 amino acids. The germline V gene has CDR1 MNHEY and CDR2 SMNVEV (reference sequence). CDR3 bases: TGTGCCAGCAGTTGGGGGACAGGGTCGAACACTGAAGCTTTCTTT. Protein sequence: CASSWGTGSNTEAFF.

This clone was seen only a few times. V gene TRBV29-1 combines with J gene TRBJ2-2; tentative D call: TRBD1 (5 bases). CDR1 is SQVTM and CDR2 is ANQGSEA in the germline V gene. The CDR3 covers 14 residues. The germline V and J ends were trimmed by 0 bases and 1 base, with 6 bases remaining between them. CDR3 in DNA: TGCAGCGTTGAAGAGACAGTGAACACCGGGGAGCTGTTTTTT. Encoded protein: CSVEETVNTGELFF.

V usage is TRBV6-1 and J usage is TRBJ1-1; tentative D call: TRBD1 (5 bases). The germline gives CDR1 MNHNS, CDR2 SASEGT. The CDR3 covers 15 residues. V lost 5 bases and J 4 bases, leaving 17 bases between the germline ends. The CDR3 coding sequence is TGTGCCAGCAGTTGGGACTCTCGGTCGGGCACTGAAGCTTTCTTT. The encoded protein is CASSWDSRSGTEAFF.

The table lists this clone with a few counts. The V call is TRBV27, the J call TRBJ2-7, with 9 bases that match TRBD1. Germline V lookup: CDR1 MNHEY, CDR2 SMNVEV (reference sequence). This CDR3 contains 13 residues. V shed 6 bases and J 6 bases; nucleotides not matched to a gene: 6. The CDR3 region is CASRLGTGSEQYF. CDR3 nucleotide sequence: TGTGCCAGCAGACTCGGGACAGGGAGCGAGCAGTACTTC.

The chain links TRBV5-1 to TRBJ2-7; D is perhaps TRBD2 (5 bases). Trimming left V 6 bases short and J 4 bases short, with 14 bases between. In germline, CDR1 is SGHRS, CDR2 YFSETQ. The CDR3 sequence is 13 residues long. The CDR3 DNA follows: TGCGCCAGCAAGTTTGACGGACTTTACGAGCAGTACTTC. It translates to CASKFDGLYEQYF.

The V and J genes are TRBV27 and TRBJ2-7; 8 nucleotides align to TRBD1. This CDR3 region has 13 residues. Germline CDR1 is MNHEY and CDR2 is SMNVEV (reference sequence). The J segment lost 6 bases and the V segment lost 8 bases, leaving 9 bases of the junction unmatched. CDR3 region: CASGFQGAREQYF. The CDR3 DNA sequence: TGTGCCAGCGGATTTCAGGGGGCTCGCGAGCAGTACTTC.

The rearrangement joins TRBV7-8 to TRBJ2-7; D is uncertain. V gave up 2 bases and J gave up 2 bases, with 7 bases separating them. This CDR3 contains 13 residues. Per the germline V gene, CDR1 is SGHVS and CDR2 is FQNEAQ. CDR3 DNA: TGTGCCAGCAGCTTAAACGTAGCCTACGAGCAGTACTTC. This translates into CASSLNVAYEQYF.

The V gene is TRBV27, the J gene TRBJ2-7; 7 bases are a match to TRBD2. V lost 5 bases to trimming and J lost 0 bases; unmatched junction nucleotides: 7. The V gene's germline CDR1 is MNHEY and CDR2 SMNVEV (reference sequence). CDR3 length: 15 amino acids. As DNA, the CDR3 is TGTGCCAGCAGTCCATCTAGCGGAGGCTCCTACGAGCAGTACTTC. Amino acids: CASSPSSGGSYEQYF.

This clone was seen at least ten times. J is TRBJ2-7 and V is TRBV30; D possibly corresponds to TRBD1 (6 bases). Germline CDR1 is GTSNPN and CDR2 is SVGIG (reference sequence). The CDR3 is 11 amino acids. The CDR3 DNA reads TGTGCTGCGCTCAGGGGCTACGAGCAGTACTTC. Its translation is CAALRGYEQYF. The full variable domain, its missing parts supplied by reference TRBV30 and TRBJ2-7, is SQTIHQWPATLVQPVGSPLSLECTVEGTSNPNLYWYRQAAGRGLQLLFYSVGIGQISSEVPQNLSASRPQDRQFILSSKKLLLSDSGFYLCAALRGYEQYFGPGTRLTVT.